Shown below are 5 T cell receptor beta chains from a single sample sequenced in a study of beta chain features in type 1 diabetes. Overall study findings and caveats: Shortening that was moderate but significant affected the TCRB CDR3s of Type 1 diabetes patients in all four CD4+ subsets.

These receptors' antigens are unknown. Isolated RNA was reverse transcribed in full, so expressed TCRB transcripts were sequenced. Generated by immunoSEQ multiplex PCR, the TCRdb table keeps only in-frame clones and is missing some. Here the sample spans some 330,000 clones, about 12% being singletons. Sequenced material: naive CD4+ T cells from blood. The receptors derive from a woman between 18 and 29 years old with type 1 diabetes.

The chain uses TRBV4-2 and TRBJ1-1; D gene uncertain. Germline CDR1 reads LGHNA; CDR2 reads YNFKEQ. The CDR3 runs 14 residues. V was shortened by 0 bases and J by 0 bases, with 5 bases between the two germline ends. CDR3 nucleotide sequence: TGTGCCAGCAGCCAAGAATCTGTGAACACTGAAGCTTTCTTT. This gives the protein CASSQESVNTEAFF.

The V and J genes are TRBV7-9 and TRBJ2-3; weak D call: TRBD2 (7 bases). The CDR3 runs 19 residues. The V end lost 8 bases, the J end lost 1 base, and 28 bases lay between the germline ends. Germline-derived CDR1 and CDR2 are SEHNR and FQNEAQ (reference sequence). Here the CDR3 DNA reads TGTGCCAGCGAAGGGTCGTATCCCCCGGGGGGCAGTGGCACAGATACGCAGTATTTT. The encoded protein is CASEGSYPPGGSGTDTQYF.

This clone was counted only a few times. This rearrangement joins TRBV11-1 to TRBJ2-1, with 9 bases lining up with TRBD2. CDR3 length: 14 residues. CDR1 and CDR2 from the germline V gene are SGHAT and FQDESV (reference sequence). J lost 5 bases, V lost 5 bases, and 4 bases had no gene match. The DNA for the CDR3 is TGTGCCAGCAGCCTCCGACTAGCGGACAATGAGCAGTTCTTC. It codes for CASSLRLADNEQFF.

The rearrangement joins TRBV4-3 to TRBJ2-5, with D perhaps TRBD1 (5 bases). V lost 0 bases and J 4 bases, leaving 9 bases between the germline ends. The CDR3 consists of 14 residues. Germline assignment: CDR1 LGHNA and CDR2 YSLEER. The DNA of the CDR3 is TGCGCCAGCAGCCAAGACCAGGGAAGAGAGACCCAGTACTTC. Protein: CASSQDQGRETQYF.

This clone came up a few times. The chain has TRBV19 and TRBJ1-2; the D gene is possibly TRBD1 (5 bases). V dropped 7 bases and J dropped 2 bases, with 17 bases sitting between them. The CDR3 extends over 15 amino acids. Germline lookup yields CDR1 LNHDA and CDR2 SQIVND (reference sequence). CDR3 amino acids: CASTETASINYGYTF. CDR3 DNA: TGTGCCAGTACCGAGACAGCCTCGATAAACTATGGCTACACCTTC. The full variable domain, completed using reference TRBV19 and TRBJ1-2, is DGGITQSPKYLFRKEGQNVTLSCEQNLNHDAMYWYRQDPGQGLRLIYYSQIVNDFQKGDIAEGYSVSREKKESFPLTVTSAQKNPTAFYLCASTETASINYGYTFGSGTRLTVV.